A selection of T cell receptor beta chains follows, all from one sample in a study of cytomegalovirus exposure and HLA in healthy donors. The table came from immunoSEQ multiplex PCR; TCRdb's copy has only in-frame clones and leaves some out. The sample gives about 120,000 clones, approximately 91% of which show up once; approximately 2% is in the top ten. The specimen sequenced was PBMCs. All receptors derive from a woman in her late teens or twenties in good health and CMV-seronegative. Both conserved end residues are part of each CDR3. The order of the fields is J gene, V gene, CDR3 length, CDR3 protein.

>TRBJ2-1|TRBV27|14
CASSLGTFYNEQFF
>TRBJ2-7|TRBV29-1|13
CSVTAGQGYEQYF
>TRBJ1-2|TRBV9|14
CASSYGGIDYGYTF
>TRBJ2-7|TRBV5-6|16
CASQPRWASGRHEQYF
>TRBJ2-7|TRBV6-1|14
CASSEVTASYEQYF
>TRBJ1-2|TRBV6-5|14
CASRISGRVDGYTF
>TRBJ1-1|TRBV27|16
CASSQNPTGGGAEAFF
>TRBJ1-2|TRBV5-8|15
CASSSPGQRYYGYTF
>TRBJ2-3|TRBV6-5|14
CASSRRGGTDTQYF
>TRBJ1-3|TRBV5-1|16
CASSQGQMSSGNTIYF
>TRBJ2-3|TRBV11-2|14
CASRRQRSTDTQYF
>TRBJ1-2|TRBV11-2|13
CASSSTGAGGYTF
>TRBJ1-3|TRBV14|13
CASSPTVGNTIYF
>TRBJ1-5|TRBV28|16
CASRGRGIHSNQPQHF
>TRBJ2-7|TRBV12-5|15
CASGFLGRFPPEQYF
>TRBJ1-1|TRBV15|13
CATRGLEGTEAFF
>TRBJ1-2|TRBV7-9|13
CASSRLPRDGYTF
>TRBJ2-7|TRBV6-1|17
CASSGVGTSGLSYEQYF
>TRBJ2-5|TRBV10-3|15
CAISEAARRQETQYF
>TRBJ1-1|TRBV7-2|16
CASSFYRQFLNTEAFF
>TRBJ1-3|TRBV28|19
CASSQSSGPRTNSGNTIYF
>TRBJ2-1|TRBV28|17
CASSRRLAGVKYNEQFF